The next 16 T cell receptor delta chains were all read from a single sample in a study of gamma delta lymphoproliferative disorders and STAT genes. With CATT, TCRdb re-called clones from the multiplex PCR reads. The top ten hold about 20% of the sample, which has around 2,800 delta-chain clones, 1% to 1.5% seen once. PBMCs from patients and controls supplied the genomic DNA for sequencing. Sequencing input: blood. The origin of the receptors is a human donor in good health.

A word on this clone: A far larger clone is a single base away, which makes a read error likely. The same CDR3 is also encoded by other DNA sequences in this sample. The chain has TRDV2 and TRDJ1; 13 bases match TRDD3. V lost 2 bases, J lost 2 bases, and 7 bases stayed unmatched. CDR1 and CDR2 (germline): GEAIGNYY, EKD. This CDR3 region has 17 residues. CDR3 nucleotides: TGTGCCTGTGACAGCGTACTGGGGGATACGCATACCGATAAACTCATCTTT. Its protein product is CACDSVLGDTHTDKLIF.

By share, this clone ranks as large. The sample contains more than one DNA sequence encoding this CDR3. This chain connects TRDV2 to TRDJ1, with D possibly TRDD3 on 5 matching bases. This CDR3 has 14 residues. Germline assignment: CDR1 GEAIGNYY and CDR2 EKD. V shed 3 bases and J shed 2 bases, with 12 bases lying between them. This chain's CDR3 is CACDAIMGTDKLIF. In DNA, the CDR3 is TGTGCCTGTGACGCAATTATGGGGACCGATAAACTCATCTTT.

This clone showed up just a few times. The TCRdb record carries a much larger clone's protein, which differs from this DNA's translation at residue 6; a read error is the likely cause, and the protein listed here is the DNA translation. This chain uses TRDV2 with TRDJ1; a possible D gene is TRDD3 (7 bases). The CDR3 totals 20 residues. Deletions cut 0 bases from V and 3 bases from J, with 28 bases between. Germline V gene sequence: CDR1 GEAIGNYY, CDR2 EKD. CDR3 DNA sequence: TGTGCCTGTGACACCATCGGGCCTCATCCTACTGGGGATAGTCCCGATAAACTCATCTTT. This codes for CACDTIGPHPTGDSPDKLIF.

This clone was detected ten times or more. A far larger clone is a single base away, which makes a read error likely. The chain has TRDV2 and TRDJ1; weak D call: TRDD3 (5 bases). Germline CDR1 is GEAIGNYY and CDR2 is EKD. The CDR3 has 15 residues. CDR3 DNA: TGTGCCTGTGACACCATTGGGAGATACACCGATAAACCCATCTTT. Translating gives CACDTIGRYTDKPIF.

The sample holds a few counts of this clone. It differs at one base from a far larger clone, so likely a read error. In the same sample, other DNA sequences code for this CDR3. The CDR3 region is CACAWGILYTDKLIF. The DNA for the CDR3 is TGTGCCTGTGCGTGGGGGATCCTTTACACCGATAAACTCATCTTT. The chain joins TRDV2 to TRDJ1, with 8 positions matching TRDD3. The V segment lost 5 bases and the J segment 0 bases; nucleotides outside the gene matches: 7. This CDR3 region has 15 residues. CDR1 and CDR2 (germline): GEAIGNYY, EKD.

In the case of this clone: The protein held in TCRdb is that of a much larger clone and does not match this DNA's translation at residue 13, likely because of a read error; the protein shown is translated from the DNA. V gene TRDV2 combines with J gene TRDJ1; 12 bases agree with TRDD3. Per the germline V gene, CDR1 is GEAIGNYY and CDR2 is EKD. The CDR3 spans 16 residues. The CDR3, as DNA: TGTGCCTGTGACGCTTTACTGGGGGATACCACCGATGAACTCATCTTT. Translation gives CACDALLGDTTDELIF.

This clone has just a few counts. This chain connects TRDV2 to TRDJ1; 9 nucleotides line up with TRDD3. Germline trimming cut 3 bases from V and 0 bases from J; bases unmatched to any gene: 13. Germline CDR1 is GEAIGNYY and CDR2 is EKD. CDR3 length: 18 residues. CDR3 sequence: CACDAVLGEARYTDKLIF. DNA for the CDR3: TGTGCCTGTGACGCCGTACTGGGGGAGGCCCGGTACACCGATAAACTCATCTTT.

Concerning this clone: A far larger clone is off by one base, so a read error is likely. This sequence joins TRDV2 and TRDJ1; the match to TRDD3 covers 11 bases. The CDR3 has 22 residues. Germline values: CDR1 GEAIGNYY, CDR2 EKD. Trimming removed 3 bases from V and 2 bases from J; junction bases left unmatched: 25. The CDR3 coding sequence is TGTGCCTGTGACCCCGTGATTGGGGGATACGCGGGACGTTTCAAATCGACCGATAAACTCATCTTT. Translated: CACDPVIGGYAGRFKSTDKLIF.

Details on this clone: TCRdb has a much larger clone's protein, which differs at residue 10 from the translation of this DNA, likely because of a read error; what is shown is the protein translated from the DNA. This chain connects TRDV2 to TRDJ1, with TRDD3 identical over 11 bases. V trimming: 3 bases; J trimming: 3 bases; junction bases outside the gene matches: 8. Germline CDR1 is GEAIGNYY and CDR2 is EKD. This CDR3 comprises 16 residues. CDR3 DNA: TGTGCCTGTGACCTACTGGGGGATAAGTATGCCGATAAACTCATCTTT. Its translation: CACDLLGDKYADKLIF.

For this clone: This DNA's translation differs at residue 8 from TCRdb's protein, which comes from a much larger clone; a read error is likely, and the protein shown is translated from the DNA. The chain combines TRDV2 with TRDJ1; 12 bases are a match to TRDD3. Losses at the gene ends were 0 bases for V and 1 base for J; bases not matched to a gene: 11. Looked up from germline, CDR1 is GEAIGNYY and CDR2 is EKD. CDR3 size: 19 residues. The CDR3 loop is CACDTVGSGGYGGTDKLIF. The DNA of the CDR3 is TGTGCCTGTGACACCGTGGGATCTGGGGGATACGGGGGCACCGATAAACTCATCTTT.

This clone was detected only a few times. The J gene was identified as TRDJ1, and no V gene was called; TRDD3 is the table's D call, not checked against the DNA. The CDR3 contains 24 residues. The CDR3 bases are TGTGCTTCATTGTGCCTTCCTACGCAGGGTCGGTACTGGGGGATACTCCCGTACACCGATAAACTCATCTTT. Translated: CASLCLPTQGRYWGILPYTDKLIF.

This clone was counted between two and nine times. The mismatch at residues 4 and 11 between this DNA's translation and the TCRdb protein of a much larger clone likely reflects a read error; the protein shown is translated from the DNA. The CDR3 region has the DNA TGTGCCTGTGGCCCACTGGGGGTTCCGTACGCCGATAAACTCATCTTT. Encoded protein: CACGPLGVPYADKLIF. V gene TRDV2 combines with J gene TRDJ1; 8 bases are a match to TRDD3. The CDR3 contains 16 residues. Germline trimming cut 5 bases from V and 3 bases from J; bases unmatched to any gene: 13. The V gene's germline CDR1 is GEAIGNYY and CDR2 EKD.

Only a few counts were recorded for this clone. The TCRdb protein, from a much larger clone, departs from this DNA's translation at residue 10, likely by read error; the protein shown derives from the DNA. The V call is TRDV2, the J call TRDJ1; D tentatively reads TRDD2 or TRDD3 (5 bases each). The CDR3 is 19 residues long. The V end was cut by 3 bases, the J end by 0 bases, with 25 bases between. Germline loops: CDR1 GEAIGNYY, CDR2 EKD. CDR3 protein: CACDPLLVLEDGYTDKLIF. The DNA of the CDR3 is TGTGCCTGTGACCCCCTACTCGTACTGGAGGATGGATACACCGATAAACTCATCTTT.

This clone showed up just a few times. TCRdb records a much larger clone's protein for this DNA, with a difference at residue 16 that likely arises from a read error; the protein given is the translation of the DNA. The V call is TRDV2, the J call TRDJ3; TRDD3 might be the D (6 bases). CDR1 GEAIGNYY and CDR2 EKD come from the germline V gene. The CDR3 has 17 amino acids. CDR3 coding DNA: TGTGCCTGTGACCCCGTGGGGGGGACCCGGGACACCCGACAGATGATTTTC. This gives the protein CACDPVGGTRDTRQMIF.

This clone was recorded a few times. The CDR3, as DNA: TGTGCTCTTGGGGTTCCCAGTACTGGGGGATACGACGGGCTCATCTTT. Protein: CALGVPSTGGYDGLIF. The rearrangement joins TRDV1 to TRDJ1, with 13 bases matching TRDD3. V shed 4 bases and J 11 bases; nucleotides not matched to a gene: 13. The CDR3 spans 16 residues. CDR1 TSWWSYY and CDR2 QGS come from the germline V gene.

Note on this clone: Translating this DNA gives a protein that differs at residue 4 from the TCRdb one, which belongs to a much larger clone; a read error is likely, and the protein shown is this translation. The chain carries TRDV2 and TRDJ1, with 13 bases identical to TRDD3. Germline lookup yields CDR1 GEAIGNYY and CDR2 EKD. The CDR3 runs to 17 residues. CDR3 coding DNA: TGTGCCTGTAACCCTGTACTGGGGGATACGCGCCGCGATAAGCTCATCTTT. Protein: CACNPVLGDTRRDKLIF.